Shown below are 21 T cell receptor beta chains from a single sample sequenced in a study of response to subunit inactivated influenza vaccine. MiXCR, applied by TCRdb to the RT-PCR reads, yields one record per CDR3 protein. The sample shows 500,000 to 600,000 distinct CDR3 sequences, approximately 14% of them seen only once. The sample in question was PBMCs from blood, obtained about 13 days after vaccination. These receptors originate from a man over 45 who received an inactivated influenza vaccine.

This clonotype was recorded many times. The chain recombines TRBV12-3 or TRBV12-4 with TRBJ2-5; no clear D. Trimming pared 1 base from V and 0 bases from J, leaving 6 bases between. The CDR3 consists of 14 residues. The CDR3 loop is CASSLVLNQETQYF. The CDR3 DNA reads as TGTGCCAGCAGTTTAGTGCTTAACCAAGAGACCCAGTACTTC.

The chain has TRBV5-1 and TRBJ1-2, with 9 bases lining up with TRBD1. V trimming: 3 bases; J trimming: 5 bases; junction bases outside the gene matches: 8. The CDR3 runs to 15 residues. Germline V gene lookup returns CDR1 SGHRS and CDR2 YFSETQ. The DNA for the CDR3 is TGCGCCAGCAGCTCGCGACAGGGGGAGGTGTATGGCTACACCTTC. It codes for CASSSRQGEVYGYTF.

The sample holds a few counts of this clonotype. V is TRBV12-3 or TRBV12-4 and J is TRBJ2-1; 12 bases match TRBD2. This CDR3 contains 17 residues. Trimming took 5 bases from V and 6 from J; bases not matched to a gene: 11. This CDR3 is CASSLVLLAGGSNEQFF. The CDR3 DNA reads TGTGCCAGCAGTCTTGTACTACTAGCGGGGGGTAGCAATGAGCAGTTCTTC.

This clonotype has a count of ten or more. The CDR3 is CASNSFYEQYF. As DNA, the CDR3 is TGTGCCAGCAACTCATTTTACGAGCAGTACTTC. The V call is TRBV28, the J call TRBJ2-7; D is uncertain. V was cut by 7 bases and J by 4 bases, with 8 bases left in between. This CDR3 region has 11 residues. CDR1 MDHEN and CDR2 SYDVKM come from the germline V gene.

This clonotype appeared a few times. V is TRBV20-1 and J is TRBJ2-7; 8 bases are a match to TRBD2. The V and J ends lost 3 bases and 3 bases, in that order; junction bases with no gene match: 22. Germline CDR1 reads DFQATT; CDR2 reads SNEGSKA (reference sequence). CDR3 size: 19 residues. The CDR3 nucleotides are TGCAGTGCTAGTGGATTTAGCCCTAGCGGGTTCCGTCCTTACTACGAGCAGTACTTC. It is translated as CSASGFSPSGFRPYYEQYF.

CDR3 in amino acids: CSATNHGETQYF. CDR3 in DNA: TGCAGTGCCACAAACCATGGGGAGACCCAGTACTTC. The genes are TRBV20-1 and TRBJ2-5; D gene ambiguous. The germline V and J ends were trimmed by 6 bases and 5 bases, with 13 bases remaining between them. Germline V gene lookup returns CDR1 DFQATT and CDR2 SNEGSKA (reference sequence). The CDR3 sequence is 12 residues long.

The gene calls are TRBV25-1 and TRBJ2-1; the D is unclear. V lost 3 bases and J 0 bases, leaving 12 bases between the germline ends. This CDR3 has 16 residues. Germline CDR1 is MGHDK and CDR2 is SYGVNS. CDR3 DNA: TGTGCCAGCAGTGATCCGCGACTTAGCTCCTACAATGAGCAGTTCTTC. It specifies CASSDPRLSSYNEQFF.

The chain uses TRBV7-6 and TRBJ2-2, with D perhaps matching TRBD2 (6 bases). The germline V gene has CDR1 SGHVS and CDR2 FNYEAQ. The V end was cut by 2 bases, the J end by 5 bases, with 12 bases between. The CDR3 is 15 residues long. The CDR3 DNA reads as TGTGCCAGCAGCTTACAACCGGAGGGAACCGGGGAGCTGTTTTTT. Its translation: CASSLQPEGTGELFF.

This clonotype was observed a few times. This chain uses TRBV15 with TRBJ2-4; weak D call: TRBD2 (6 bases). With 2 bases removed from V and 4 bases from J, the gap between germline ends came to 12 bases. This CDR3 comprises 15 residues. Germline loops: CDR1 LNHNV, CDR2 YYDKDF (reference sequence). The CDR3: CATSRRREGKNIQYF. The DNA of the CDR3 is TGTGCCACCAGCAGACGGCGGGAAGGGAAAAACATTCAGTACTTC.

This clonotype turned up a few times. The genes are TRBV12-3 or TRBV12-4 and TRBJ2-4; 10 positions agree with TRBD1. The CDR3 extends over 16 amino acids. Trimming cost V 6 bases and J 0 bases; bases outside gene matches: 5. This CDR3 reads CASSSTGGLAKNIQYF. CDR3 bases: TGTGCCAGCAGCTCGACAGGGGGCTTAGCCAAAAACATTCAGTACTTC.

There are a few counts of this clonotype. CDR3 loop: CASSQVPGTGELFF. CDR3 nucleotide sequence: TGTGCCAGCAGCCAAGTGCCGGGTACCGGGGAGCTGTTTTTT. The genes are TRBV14 and TRBJ2-2, with D uncertain. V gave up 1 base and J gave up 5 bases, with 8 bases separating them. Germline V gene lookup returns CDR1 SGHDN and CDR2 FVKESK. The CDR3 has 14 residues.

CDR3 nucleotides: TGTGCCAGCAGCACGACTAAGCACGAGCAGTACTTC. It codes for CASSTTKHEQYF. The chain combines TRBV6-6 with TRBJ2-7; D is perhaps TRBD2 (5 bases). Germline-derived CDR1 and CDR2 are MNHNY and SVGAGI (reference sequence). The CDR3 is 12 amino acids. V lost 6 bases and J lost 5, with 11 bases in between.

There are a few counts of this clonotype. The rearrangement joins TRBV6-1 to TRBJ2-2; 11 nucleotides agree with TRBD2. The germline CDR1 and CDR2 sequences are MNHNS and SASEGT. V was clipped by 6 bases and J by 7 bases; unmatched bases: 7. The CDR3 consists of 15 residues. CDR3 DNA sequence: TGTGCCAGCAGGCCGACTAGCGGGACTTTCGGGGAGCTGTTTTTT. It translates to CASRPTSGTFGELFF.

This clonotype appeared a few times. This chain connects TRBV24-1 to TRBJ2-5, with 12 bases aligning to TRBD2. This CDR3 is built from 14 residues. J lost 4 bases, V lost 9 bases, and 5 bases had no gene match. Germline CDR1 KGHDR, CDR2 SFDVKD. The CDR3 reads CATQTSGSGETQYF. CDR3 DNA: TGTGCCACCCAGACTAGCGGGAGTGGAGAGACCCAGTACTTC.

Only a few counts were recorded for this clonotype. The chain recombines TRBV28 with TRBJ2-1, with 12 positions matching TRBD2. V was pared by 6 bases and J by 0 bases, with 6 bases of the junction left unmatched. The germline V gene has CDR1 MDHEN and CDR2 SYDVKM. The CDR3 has 17 amino acids. This CDR3 reads CASRDLAGGPSYNEQFF. In nucleotides, the CDR3 is TGTGCCAGCAGGGACCTAGCGGGAGGGCCCTCCTACAATGAGCAGTTCTTC.

This clonotype was seen a handful of times. The chain combines TRBV10-3 with TRBJ2-1; 10 bases agree with TRBD2. V was clipped by 9 bases and J by 9 bases; unmatched bases: 14. CDR1 is ENHRY, CDR2 SYGVKD, per germline. The CDR3 spans 15 residues. CDR3 in amino acids: CAIRSEAGGSGEQFF. Written as DNA, the CDR3 is TGTGCCATACGTAGTGAAGCGGGAGGGAGCGGTGAGCAGTTCTTC.

Many counts were recorded for this clonotype. The chain joins TRBV7-2 to TRBJ2-5, with 9 positions matching TRBD2. The V gene's germline CDR1 is SGHTA and CDR2 FQGNSA. Unmatched junction bases numbered 3, after V lost 5 bases and J lost 2 bases. The CDR3 has 14 amino acids. The CDR3 sequence: CASSRTSAQETQYF. The CDR3 nucleotides are TGTGCCAGCAGCCGGACTAGCGCTCAAGAGACCCAGTACTTC.

This clonotype occurred a few times. The chain links TRBV15 to TRBJ2-7, with D perhaps TRBD1 (6 bases). CDR1 is LNHNV, CDR2 YYDKDF, per germline (reference sequence). V dropped 0 bases and J dropped 0 bases, with 9 bases sitting between them. The CDR3 is made up of 15 amino acids. The CDR3 loop reads CATSRDRDTSYEQYF. Written as DNA, the CDR3 is TGTGCCACCAGCAGAGATCGGGACACCTCCTACGAGCAGTACTTC.

V and J are TRBV5-5 and TRBJ2-3; 7 bases line up with TRBD1. The CDR3 is 14 residues long. CDR1 is SGHKS, CDR2 YYEKEE, per germline (reference sequence). The V segment lost 5 bases and the J segment 6 bases; nucleotides outside the gene matches: 9. The chain's CDR3 is CASRKQGLVDTQYF. The CDR3 bases are TGTGCCAGCAGGAAACAGGGGTTAGTGGATACGCAGTATTTT.

This chain links TRBV5-1 with TRBJ1-3; D not resolved. CDR3 length: 14 residues. Germline V gene data show CDR1 as SGHRS and CDR2 as YFSETQ. V was cut by 0 bases and J by 3 bases, with 7 bases left in between. CDR3 region: CASSLEKDGNTIYF. CDR3 DNA: TGCGCCAGCAGCTTGGAGAAGGATGGAAACACCATATATTTT.

The chain has TRBV7-2 and TRBJ2-7; TRBD2 aligns across 8 bases. The germline gives CDR1 SGHTA, CDR2 FQGNSA. The length of the CDR3 is 14 residues. V lost 1 base to trimming and J lost 3 bases; unmatched junction nucleotides: 2. The CDR3 DNA sequence: TGTGCCAGCAGCTTAGTAGGGACTAGCTACGAGCAGTACTTC. Translated, it gives CASSLVGTSYEQYF.